The rows below give T cell receptor beta chains drawn from one sample of a study of blood T cell repertoires in COVID-19. The repertoire was sequenced with immunoSEQ multiplex PCR; TCRdb's copy has only in-frame clones and lacks some. This table has about 80,000 clones, around 88% appearing once. Sequencing was done on a sample of peripheral blood. The receptors here all came from a woman of 80 years or more with acute or convalescent COVID-19. Each CDR3 is given with its conserved first and last residue. The D gene is left open where the match is weak. Clone size, where shown, is once, few, many, or a class for clones that have expanded.

j_call: TRBJ1-1
v_call: TRBV27
clone_size: .
d_call: .
cdr3_aa: CASSLGQRAFF
cdr3_nt: TGTGCCAGCAGTTTAGGGCAGAGAGCTTTCTTT

j_call: TRBJ1-2
v_call: TRBV10-3
clone_size: .
d_call: .
cdr3_aa: CAIRNGDSGDGYTF
cdr3_nt: TGTGCCATCAGGAACGGAGATTCGGGGGATGGCTACACCTTC

j_call: TRBJ2-1
v_call: TRBV19
clone_size: .
d_call: .
cdr3_aa: CASSIRSGYSYNEQFF
cdr3_nt: TGTGCCAGTAGTATCCGGAGCGGGTACTCCTACAATGAGCAGTTCTTC

j_call: TRBJ2-6
v_call: TRBV19
clone_size: .
d_call: .
cdr3_aa: CASSIRTFAGANVLTF
cdr3_nt: TGTGCCAGTAGTATACGAACTTTTGCTGGGGCCAACGTCCTGACTTTC

j_call: TRBJ1-4
v_call: TRBV5-1
clone_size: few
d_call: TRBD1
cdr3_aa: CASSTGTGVEKLFF
cdr3_nt: TGCGCCAGCAGCACCGGGACAGGGGTCGAAAAACTGTTTTTT

j_call: TRBJ2-7
v_call: TRBV7-9
clone_size: .
d_call: TRBD1
cdr3_aa: CASSFTGDEQYF
cdr3_nt: TGTGCCAGCAGCTTTACAGGGGACGAGCAGTACTTC

j_call: TRBJ2-1
v_call: TRBV7-3
clone_size: .
d_call: TRBD2
cdr3_aa: CASSRGTSGGYNEQFF
cdr3_nt: TGTGCCAGCAGTCGCGGTACTAGCGGGGGGTACAATGAGCAGTTCTTC

j_call: TRBJ1-3
v_call: TRBV5-1
clone_size: few
d_call: TRBD1
cdr3_aa: CASSLMGQGSNTIYF
cdr3_nt: TGCGCCAGCAGCTTAATGGGACAGGGCTCAAACACCATATATTTT

j_call: TRBJ2-1
v_call: TRBV4-1
clone_size: .
d_call: TRBD2
cdr3_aa: CASSQTSGDYNEQFF
cdr3_nt: TGCGCCAGCAGCCAAACTAGCGGGGATTACAATGAGCAGTTCTTC

j_call: TRBJ2-7
v_call: TRBV12-3/TRBV12-4
clone_size: .
d_call: .
cdr3_aa: CASSPDFYEQYF
cdr3_nt: TGTGCCAGCAGTCCTGACTTCTACGAGCAGTACTTC

j_call: TRBJ2-7
v_call: TRBV15
clone_size: .
d_call: .
cdr3_aa: CATSRDPEYEQYF
cdr3_nt: TGTGCCACCAGCAGAGATCCCGAGTACGAGCAGTACTTC

j_call: TRBJ1-2
v_call: TRBV3-1/TRBV3-2
clone_size: .
d_call: .
cdr3_aa: CASSQDDSTGSYGYTF
cdr3_nt: TGTGCCAGCAGCCAAGATGATTCCACAGGGTCATATGGCTACACCTTC

j_call: TRBJ2-3
v_call: TRBV2
clone_size: few
d_call: .
cdr3_aa: CASRPQGTDTQYF
cdr3_nt: TGTGCCAGCAGACCACAGGGAACAGATACGCAGTATTTT

j_call: TRBJ2-3
v_call: TRBV5-1
clone_size: .
d_call: .
cdr3_aa: CASSTGLLGTDTQYF
cdr3_nt: TGCGCCAGCAGCACCGGACTTTTGGGAACAGATACGCAGTATTTT

j_call: TRBJ2-1
v_call: TRBV18
clone_size: .
d_call: .
cdr3_aa: CASSPPAGLLKNEQFF
cdr3_nt: TGTGCCAGCTCACCACCCGCAGGACTGCTCAAAAATGAGCAGTTCTTC

j_call: TRBJ2-5
v_call: TRBV3-1/TRBV3-2
clone_size: .
d_call: .
cdr3_aa: CASSQDVPSATQYF
cdr3_nt: TGTGCCAGCAGCCAAGATGTGCCTAGCGCGACCCAGTACTTC

j_call: TRBJ2-7
v_call: TRBV7-2
clone_size: once
d_call: TRBD2
cdr3_aa: CASSLQRGGLYEQYF
cdr3_nt: TGTGCCAGCAGCCTCCAGCGGGGGGGCCTCTACGAGCAGTACTTC

j_call: TRBJ1-2
v_call: TRBV6-6
clone_size: .
d_call: .
cdr3_aa: CASSADNNYGYTF
cdr3_nt: TGTGCCAGCAGTGCTGACAATAACTATGGCTACACCTTC

j_call: TRBJ1-1
v_call: TRBV19
clone_size: .
d_call: .
cdr3_aa: CASKGVNTEAFF
cdr3_nt: TGTGCCAGTAAGGGGGTGAACACTGAAGCTTTCTTT

j_call: TRBJ1-6
v_call: TRBV19
clone_size: .
d_call: TRBD1
cdr3_aa: CASSLRTGFDSPLHF
cdr3_nt: TGTGCCAGTAGTCTCCGGACAGGGTTCGATTCACCCCTCCACTTT

j_call: TRBJ2-7
v_call: TRBV15
clone_size: few
d_call: .
cdr3_aa: CATSIPQSYEQYF
cdr3_nt: TGTGCCACCAGCATCCCCCAGTCCTACGAGCAGTACTTC

j_call: TRBJ2-2
v_call: TRBV5-6
clone_size: .
d_call: TRBD2
cdr3_aa: CASSFGTSGGTGELFF
cdr3_nt: TGTGCCAGCAGCTTCGGGACTAGCGGGGGAACCGGGGAGCTGTTTTTT